The entry below describes one T cell receptor beta chain. Losses at the gene ends were 3 bases for V and 3 bases for J; bases not matched to a gene: 5. From germline, CDR1 is SGHKS and CDR2 YYEKEE (reference sequence). This CDR3 is built from 15 residues. The data belong to a study of monozygotic twins with cystic fibrosis. Clones were read by immunoSEQ multiplex PCR, and TCRdb kept only the in-frame ones, dropping some. The table has tens of thousands of clones, about 93% seen once; the top ten hold roughly 0.2%. The specimen was blood. The clonotype comes from a boy between 2 and 10 years old with cystic fibrosis. V gene TRBV5-5 combines with J gene TRBJ2-1; 8 nucleotides match TRBD2. CDR3 protein: CASSWRGDNYNEQFF. In DNA, the CDR3 is TGTGCCAGCAGCTGGCGGGGGGATAACTACAATGAGCAGTTCTTC.